Listed here are 20 T cell receptor beta chains from one sample, sequenced in a study of identical twins. A single record per CDR3 protein comes from TCRdb applying MiXCR to the 5' RACE reads. This sample has 450,000 or so distinct CDR3 sequences, with around 14% found just once. These same records also appear under a second study, on yellow fever vaccine responses in identical twins.

The sample taken for sequencing was CD4+ T cells sorted from blood. The receptors shown here come from a woman under 30 in good health.

The genes are TRBV28 and TRBJ2-3; D is unresolved. V lost 4 bases to trimming and J lost 2 bases, with 10 bases between them. The germline CDR1 and CDR2 sequences are MDHEN and SYDVKM. The CDR3 is 14 amino acids. The DNA for the CDR3 is TGTGCCAGCAGTTCCGCCGGTTACACAGATACGCAGTATTTT. Encoded protein: CASSSAGYTDTQYF.

This clonotype was observed a handful of times. CDR3 region: CASSYSRQGGEQYF. CDR3 DNA: TGTGCCAGCAGTTACTCGCGACAGGGTGGCGAGCAGTACTTC. The chain has TRBV6-5 and TRBJ2-7, with 7 positions matching TRBD1. The ends lost 0 bases at V and 6 bases at J; junction bases unmatched: 5. Germline V gene lookup returns CDR1 MNHEY and CDR2 SVGAGI. The CDR3 runs to 14 residues.

This clonotype was seen only a few times. The V call is TRBV29-1, the J call TRBJ2-7; 7 bases agree with TRBD2. Trimming took 4 bases from V and 7 from J; bases not matched to a gene: 7. CDR3 length: 12 amino acids. Germline values: CDR1 SQVTM, CDR2 ANQGSEA. The CDR3 DNA reads as TGCAGCGTTGGTATGTGGGGAGGGGAGCAGTACTTC. As protein: CSVGMWGGEQYF.

This clonotype was picked up a small number of times. V and J are TRBV27 and TRBJ1-3; tentative D call: TRBD1 (6 bases). With 4 bases removed from V and 0 bases from J, the gap between germline ends came to 13 bases. The CDR3 length is 16 residues. In germline, CDR1 is MNHEY, CDR2 SMNVEV (reference sequence). The CDR3 DNA is TGTGCCAGCAGTTCCGGACAGACTATCTCTGGAAACACCATATATTTT. This gives the protein CASSSGQTISGNTIYF.

This clonotype has just a few counts. V gene TRBV12-3 or TRBV12-4 combines with J gene TRBJ2-7, with no clear D. V was pared by 5 bases and J by 2 bases, with 13 bases between. The CDR3 loop spans 14 amino acids. For the CDR3, the DNA is TGTGCCAGCAGTCGACACGCCGTACCCTACGAGCAGTACTTC. Encoded protein: CASSRHAVPYEQYF.

V gene TRBV9 combines with J gene TRBJ1-5; possibly TRBD1 for D (5 bases). Germline V gives CDR1 SGDLS, CDR2 YYNGEE. V was trimmed by 0 bases and J by 5 bases, leaving 9 bases between them. The CDR3 is 14 amino acids. The CDR3 bases are TGTGCCAGCAGCGTAGAAGGGACCTATCAGCCCCAGCATTTT. This sequence encodes CASSVEGTYQPQHF. Filled out from reference TRBV9 and TRBJ1-5, the complete variable domain reads DSGVTQTPKHLITATGQRVTLRCSPRSGDLSVYWYQQSLDQGLQFLIQYYNGEERAKGNILERFSAQQFPDLHSELNLSSLELGDSALYFCASSVEGTYQPQHFGDGTRLSIL.

The count of this clonotype is one. The CDR3 reads CAFSLRLGGAVGANVLTF. The CDR3 DNA follows: TGTGCCTTCAGTTTAAGGCTAGGAGGGGCAGTTGGGGCCAACGTCCTGACTTTC. The chain employs TRBV12-3 or TRBV12-4 and TRBJ2-6; TRBD2 might be the D (6 bases). The CDR3 has 18 amino acids. V dropped 11 bases and J dropped 3 bases, with 26 bases sitting between them.

This clonotype was seen a single time. A much larger clone differs from this one at a single base, so this may be a read error. The V gene is TRBV7-9, the J gene TRBJ1-2; D gene unclear. CDR3 length: 13 residues. Per the germline V gene, CDR1 is SEHNR and CDR2 is FQNEAQ (reference sequence). The chain's CDR3 is CASSPDASLGYSF. As DNA, the CDR3 is TGTGCCAGCAGCCCAGATGCGTCTTTGGGCTACAGCTTC.

The V call is TRBV27, the J call TRBJ2-5; possible D gene TRBD2, 5 bases. This CDR3 region has 14 residues. Trimming removed 11 bases from V and 3 bases from J, with 19 bases in between. Per germline, CDR1 MNHEY and CDR2 SMNVEV (reference sequence). This CDR3 reads CAGSLRVQKETQYF. CDR3 DNA: TGTGCCGGGAGCTTGCGGGTACAAAAAGAGACCCAGTACTTC.

The chain couples TRBV2 to TRBJ2-7; TRBD2 matches 10 bases. CDR3 length equals 15 residues. V gave up 7 bases and J gave up 2 bases; unmatched junction bases: 8. Germline assignment: CDR1 SNHLY and CDR2 FYNNEI. The CDR3 DNA reads as TGTGCCAGCAAATTAGCGGGAGGAGAAACCTACGAGCAGTACTTC. This sequence encodes CASKLAGGETYEQYF.

This clonotype occurred a few times. The chain combines TRBV20-1 with TRBJ2-3; D may be TRBD2 (6 bases). From germline, CDR1 is DFQATT and CDR2 SNEGSKA (reference sequence). The CDR3 is made up of 16 amino acids. The V and J ends lost 0 bases and 0 bases respectively, with 13 bases between them. CDR3 sequence: CSARDLGGKSTDTQYF. CDR3 DNA sequence: TGCAGTGCTAGAGATCTTGGCGGGAAGAGCACAGATACGCAGTATTTT.

This chain joins TRBV2 and TRBJ1-4, with D possibly being TRBD1 (6 bases). V dropped 7 bases and J dropped 5 bases, with 14 bases sitting between them. CDR1 and CDR2 from the germline V gene are SNHLY and FYNNEI. CDR3 length equals 14 residues. CDR3 in amino acids: CASIQDSQNEKLFF. The CDR3 DNA follows: TGTGCCAGCATCCAGGACAGCCAGAATGAAAAACTGTTTTTT.

This clonotype was seen a few times. V is TRBV7-2 and J is TRBJ2-3; D gene ambiguous. Trimming took 1 base from V and 8 from J, leaving 7 bases between them. Germline V gene lookup returns CDR1 SGHTA and CDR2 FQGNSA. The CDR3 consists of 12 residues. This chain's CDR3 is CASSLGPGTQYF. DNA for the CDR3: TGTGCCAGCAGCTTAGGGCCGGGTACGCAGTATTTT. The complete variable domain, with remaining parts taken from reference TRBV7-2 and TRBJ2-3, reads GAGVSQSPSNKVTEKGKDVELRCDPISGHTALYWYRQSLGQGLEFLIYFQGNSAPDKSGLPSDRFSAERTGGSVSTLTIQRTQQEDSAVYLCASSLGPGTQYFGPGTRLTVL.

The rearrangement links TRBV11-2 to TRBJ2-5, with D maybe TRBD1 (6 bases). V was pared by 0 bases and J by 4 bases, with 12 bases between. CDR1 and CDR2 from the germline V gene are SGHAT and FQNNGV. The CDR3 sequence is 15 residues long. The CDR3 spells CASSLEAGAAETQYF. CDR3 coding DNA: TGTGCCAGCAGCTTAGAGGCAGGGGCGGCAGAGACCCAGTACTTC. Based on the CDR3 plus reference TRBV11-2 and TRBJ2-5, the full variable domain is EAGVAQSPRYKIIEKRQSVAFWCNPISGHATLYWYQQILGQGPKLLIQFQNNGVVDDSQLPKDRFSAERLKGVDSTLKIQPAKLEDSAVYLCASSLEAGAAETQYFGPGTRLLVL.

This clonotype was recorded at least ten times. The chain carries TRBV6-2 or TRBV6-3 and TRBJ2-7, with no clear D. V gave up 4 bases and J gave up 5 bases, with 9 bases separating them. Germline lookup yields CDR1 MNHEY and CDR2 SVGEGT. This CDR3 comprises 12 residues. This chain's CDR3 is CASSSGGDEQYF. The CDR3 region has the DNA TGTGCCAGCAGTTCCGGCGGAGACGAGCAGTACTTC.

At least ten counts were recorded for this clonotype. The V gene is TRBV20-1, the J gene TRBJ2-5; D is undetermined. The CDR3 runs 12 residues. Germline V CDR1 and CDR2: DFQATT, SNEGSKA (reference sequence). V dropped 3 bases and J dropped 2 bases, with 7 bases sitting between them. The CDR3 DNA follows: TGCAGTGCTAGCCCTAGACAAGAGACCCAGTACTTC. As protein: CSASPRQETQYF.

This chain links TRBV10-3 with TRBJ2-7; tentative D call: TRBD1 (6 bases). V was cut by 7 bases and J by 1 base, with 14 bases left in between. The CDR3 consists of 14 residues. The germline gives CDR1 ENHRY, CDR2 SYGVKD. For the CDR3, the DNA is TGTGCCATCACTCAAGGGACACTTTCCTACGAGCAGTACTTC. Amino acid sequence: CAITQGTLSYEQYF.

This sequence joins TRBV9 and TRBJ2-7; D is unclear. The germline gives CDR1 SGDLS, CDR2 YYNGEE. V shed 0 bases and J shed 8 bases, with 15 bases lying between them. The CDR3 loop spans 14 amino acids. The CDR3 reads CASSVAGLFSKQYF. CDR3 bases: TGTGCCAGCAGCGTAGCTGGGCTTTTTTCCAAGCAGTACTTC.

In this sample, this clonotype turned up a few times. This chain connects TRBV5-1 to TRBJ2-3; 11 bases are shared with TRBD2. The V gene end was trimmed by 3 bases and the J gene end by 4 bases; junction bases not matched to a gene: 7. Germline V gene lookup returns CDR1 SGHRS and CDR2 YFSETQ. The CDR3 sequence is 16 residues long. The CDR3 coding sequence is TGCGCCAGCAGCTCGAAGACTAGCGGGATCCCAGATACGCAGTATTTT. Translated, it gives CASSSKTSGIPDTQYF.

This clonotype turned up a few times. A clone one base away is much larger, so this may be a read error. The chain combines TRBV29-1 with TRBJ2-3; 14 positions agree with TRBD2. Germline assignment: CDR1 SQVTM and CDR2 ANQGSEA. The CDR3 sequence is 15 residues long. V gave up 5 bases and J gave up 6 bases; unmatched junction bases: 7. The CDR3 loop is CSVPGTSGGSDTQYF. CDR3 coding DNA: TGCAGCGTTCCCGGGACTAGCGGGGGTAGCGATACGCAGTATTTT.